This T cell receptor (beta chain) was retrieved from a study of T cells after yellow fever vaccination. On the study more broadly: Low-cell-number fractions underwent preparation using SMART-Seq v4 Ultra Low Input.

TCRdb recomputed calls from the 5' RACE reads with MiXCR, one row per CDR3 protein. The table records under 400,000 distinct CDR3 sequences, 12% of them present only once. This clonotype turned up a few times. Its target is not known. Regarding the study as a whole: The secondary T-cell response peaked on day 5, not day 15, but was weaker.

This CDR3 contains 16 residues. The V segment lost 3 bases and the J segment 4 bases; nucleotides outside the gene matches: 9. The V gene's germline CDR1 is SGHRS and CDR2 YFSETQ. The input for sequencing was CD4+ T cells sorted from PBMCs, taken 15 days after the yellow fever booster vaccination. This clonotype was sampled from a man younger than 35 who received the YFV17D yellow fever vaccine. This chain uses TRBV5-1 with TRBJ2-3, with 9 bases identical to TRBD1. CDR3 sequence (DNA): TGCGCCAGCAGCTATACGGACAGGGGCAGGTCAGATACGCAGTATTTT. It encodes CASSYTDRGRSDTQYF.